The 8 T cell receptor beta chains below all came from one sample that was sequenced in a study of T cell responses to AZD1222 COVID-19 vaccine. Assay used: immunoSEQ multiplex PCR; TCRdb lists only in-frame clones, some missing. Here the sample spans more than 85,000 clones, approximately 89% being singletons. The sequences come from peripheral blood, collected on day 0 of AZD1222 vaccination. Source of these receptors: an adult in good health.

J is TRBJ2-7 and V is TRBV7-6, with D perhaps matching TRBD1 (6 bases). Trimming stripped 2 bases from V and 6 bases from J, with 20 bases between. The CDR3 covers 16 residues. The germline V gene has CDR1 SGHVS and CDR2 FNYEAQ. The CDR3 region is CASSLTGKTLMGEQYF. CDR3 bases: TGTGCCAGCAGCTTAACAGGGAAGACTTTAATGGGCGAGCAGTACTTC.

The genes are TRBV3-1 (or the pseudogene TRBV3-2) and TRBJ1-2; D is ambiguous. The CDR3 is 13 amino acids. Trimming stripped 7 bases from V and 7 bases from J, with 16 bases between. Looked up from germline, CDR1 is LGHDT and CDR2 is YNNKEL (reference sequence). This chain's CDR3 is CASNPGWGIGYTF. The CDR3 DNA reads as TGTGCCAGCAACCCCGGTTGGGGTATTGGCTACACCTTC.

The chain recombines TRBV5-5 with TRBJ1-6; D perhaps matches TRBD1 (5 bases). Germline values: CDR1 SGHKS, CDR2 YYEKEE (reference sequence). Trimming took 0 bases from V and 9 from J, leaving 10 bases between them. The CDR3 totals 14 residues. The DNA of the CDR3 is TGTGCCAGCAGCTTGGGCGGGGGGATTTCACCCCTCCACTTT. It translates to CASSLGGGISPLHF.

The gene calls are TRBV2 and TRBJ2-5; no clear D gene. The CDR3 totals 11 residues. V was pared by 5 bases and J by 3 bases, with 4 bases between. Germline V CDR1 and CDR2: SNHLY, FYNNEI. CDR3 DNA: TGTGCCAGCAGTACAAAAGAGACCCAGTACTTC. It codes for CASSTKETQYF.

The chain couples TRBV4-1 to TRBJ1-4; D not certain. Trimming shortened V by 0 bases and J by 7 bases, and 12 bases separated the two germline ends. Germline V gives CDR1 MGHRA, CDR2 YSYEKL. This CDR3 spans 15 amino acids. The CDR3 nucleotides read TGCGCCAGCAGCCAAGAGGAGTCCGACCGTGAAAAACTGTTTTTT. Its protein is CASSQEESDREKLFF.

For the CDR3, the DNA is TGTGCCAGCAGCTTGGCCGGTAATTCACCCCTCCACTTT. Translating gives CASSLAGNSPLHF. The rearrangement links TRBV5-8 to TRBJ1-6; D uncertain. The V end was cut by 0 bases, the J end by 6 bases, with 4 bases between. The CDR3 totals 13 residues. Germline-derived CDR1 and CDR2 are SGHTS and YDEGEE. Variable domain in full (rest from reference TRBV5-8 and TRBJ1-6): EAGVTQSPTHLIKTRGQQATLRCSPISGHTSVYWYQQALGLGLQFLLWYDEGEERNRGNFPPRFSGRQFPNYSSELNVNALELEDSALYLCASSLAGNSPLHFGNGTRLTVT.

V gene TRBV6-1 combines with J gene TRBJ1-2, with 10 bases aligning to TRBD1. Germline V gene lookup returns CDR1 MNHNS and CDR2 SASEGT. Trimming cost V 2 bases and J 7 bases; bases outside gene matches: 4. This CDR3 region has 14 residues. CDR3 nucleotide sequence: TGTGCCAGCAGTGAAAGTAGGGACAGGGGTGGCTACACCTTC. This codes for CASSESRDRGGYTF.

The gene calls are TRBV7-2 and TRBJ1-6; no definite D call. Germline lookup yields CDR1 SGHTA and CDR2 FQGNSA. Trimming removed 6 bases from V and 7 bases from J, with 13 bases in between. CDR3 size: 14 residues. CDR3 residues: CASRTHGRNSPLHF. Here the CDR3 DNA reads TGTGCCAGCAGGACACACGGACGGAATTCACCCCTCCACTTT.